Listed below are T cell receptor beta chains from one sample, sequenced in a study of early T cells in non-severe SARS-CoV-2 infection. MiXCR, run by TCRdb on the 5' RACE reads, gives a single entry per CDR3 protein. The sample has about 60,000 distinct CDR3 sequences, 5.6% seen once. The sample consisted of whole blood. All receptors derive from an adult who was a healthcare worker with PCR-confirmed SARS-CoV-2 infection or an uninfected control (not recorded which). The CDR3 runs from the conserved cysteine through the conserved F or W. D genes are given only for firm matches. A clone size is listed for some rows: how often the clone was seen (once, few, many), or a class if it is expanded.

length	D	V	J	size	CDR3	DNA
12	NA	TRBV5-4	TRBJ2-3	few	CASSLDVDTQYF	TGTGCCAGCAGCCTTGATGTAGATACGCAGTATTTT
12	NA	TRBV29-1	TRBJ1-1	few	CSASSGRTEAFF	TGCAGCGCCTCCTCGGGGAGGACTGAAGCTTTCTTT
17	TRBD1	TRBV10-3	TRBJ1-5	many	CAISETPGQDLSKPQHF	TGTGCCATCAGTGAGACTCCGGGACAGGATTTATCAAAGCCCCAGCATTTT
14	TRBD1	TRBV12-5	TRBJ2-7	few	CASAPVTGTYEQYF	TGTGCTAGTGCTCCCGTGACAGGGACCTACGAGCAGTACTTC
13	NA	TRBV10-3	TRBJ2-7	NA	CAISSGQYYEQYF	TGTGCCATCAGTAGTGGACAGTACTACGAGCAGTACTTC
13	NA	TRBV3-1	TRBJ1-2	NA	CASSQGAQDGYTF	TGTGCCAGCAGCCAAGGTGCTCAGGATGGCTACACCTTC
13	NA	TRBV18	TRBJ1-1	many	CASSPQTSTEAFF	TGTGCCAGCTCACCACAAACAAGCACTGAAGCTTTCTTT
17	NA	TRBV6-5	TRBJ2-1	NA	CASSQGWGDRPGVEQFF	TGTGCCAGCAGCCAAGGGTGGGGGGACCGCCCCGGTGTTGAGCAGTTCTTC
17	NA	TRBV7-9	TRBJ2-1	many	CASSSPKTREVLNEQFF	TGTGCCAGCAGCTCCCCCAAGACGCGGGAAGTCTTAAATGAGCAGTTCTTC
15	TRBD1	TRBV12-3/TRBV12-4	TRBJ2-1	NA	CASSPPTGEDNEQFF	TGTGCCAGCAGTCCGCCGACAGGGGAGGACAATGAGCAGTTCTTC
13	TRBD1	TRBV20-1	TRBJ1-5	many	CSARTGGGQPQHF	TGCAGTGCTAGAACAGGGGGCGGTCAGCCCCAGCATTTT
11	TRBD2	TRBV20-1	TRBJ2-1	few	CSARGLNEQFF	TGCAGTGCTAGGGGACTAAATGAGCAGTTCTTC
15	TRBD1	TRBV6-1	TRBJ1-2	NA	CASSALRQGGYGYTF	TGTGCCAGCAGTGCACTCAGACAGGGAGGCTATGGCTACACCTTC
14	NA	TRBV12-3/TRBV12-4	TRBJ2-2	many	CASTQTSRAGELFF	TGTGCCAGCACCCAAACGTCCCGGGCCGGGGAGCTGTTTTTT
12	NA	TRBV21-1	TRBJ1-2	many	CARDAPNYGYTF	TGTGCCAGGGATGCCCCTAACTATGGCTACACCTTC
14	NA	TRBV11-2	TRBJ1-2	many	CASSTTAVGFGYTF	TGTGCCAGCAGCACAACCGCTGTAGGGTTTGGCTACACCTTC
15	NA	TRBV7-2	TRBJ2-6	medium-sized	CASSTMSSGANVLTF	TGTGCCAGCAGCACCATGAGCTCTGGGGCCAACGTCCTGACTTTC
14	TRBD2	TRBV12-3/TRBV12-4	TRBJ2-3	few	CASRSGLDPDTQYF	TGTGCCAGCAGATCGGGACTAGACCCAGATACGCAGTATTTT
16	TRBD2	TRBV11-2	TRBJ2-7	NA	CVSSTGLAGIAYEQYF	TGTGTCAGCAGCACCGGACTAGCGGGGATAGCCTACGAGCAGTACTTC
14	NA	TRBV11-2	TRBJ1-1	few	CASSLVELNTEAFF	TGTGCCAGCAGCTTAGTGGAACTGAACACTGAAGCTTTCTTT
10	NA	TRBV29-1	TRBJ1-1	few	CSVAYTEAFF	TGCAGCGTTGCTTACACTGAAGCTTTCTTT
14	NA	TRBV4-1	TRBJ1-2	many	CASSQDFPTYGYTF	TGCGCCAGCAGCCAAGATTTCCCGACGTATGGCTACACCTTC
14	NA	TRBV10-3	TRBJ2-1	few	CAISEPGPSRKQFF	TGTGCCATCAGTGAGCCCGGACCCAGTAGGAAGCAGTTCTTC
14	NA	TRBV10-3	TRBJ1-6	many	CAISTRVPNSPLHF	TGTGCCATCTCCACCAGGGTGCCAAATTCACCCCTCCACTTT
15	TRBD1	TRBV3-1	TRBJ2-5	few	CASRPGQASGETQYF	TGTGCCAGCAGGCCCGGACAGGCCTCCGGGGAGACCCAGTACTTC
17	TRBD1	TRBV4-1	TRBJ2-7	many	CASSQDIDTGQRYEQYF	TGCGCCAGCAGCCAAGACATCGATACGGGACAGCGCTACGAGCAGTACTTC
14	NA	TRBV5-1	TRBJ1-1	many	CASSGGLMNTEAFF	TGCGCCAGCAGCGGGGGGCTGATGAACACTGAAGCTTTCTTT
18	TRBD2	TRBV7-2	TRBJ2-1	few	CASSLVVGTSGRANEQFF	TGTGCCAGCAGCTTAGTAGTTGGGACTAGCGGGAGGGCCAACGAGCAGTTCTTC
14	NA	TRBV2	TRBJ1-6	many	CASNTGRLIAPLHF	TGTGCCAGCAACACGGGACGTCTTATCGCACCCCTCCACTTT
14	TRBD1	TRBV2	TRBJ2-3	NA	CASKTGPITDTQYF	TGTGCCAGCAAGACAGGGCCAATCACAGATACGCAGTATTTT